This is a list of T cell receptor beta chains from one sample in a study of PD-L1 blockade in urothelial cancer. The method was immunoSEQ multiplex PCR; TCRdb's version includes in-frame clones alone and lacks a portion of them. The table has around 69,000 clones, about 91% seen once. The material was PBMCs, obtained around atezolizumab (anti-PD-L1) treatment. These receptors all stem from a woman over 75 with urothelial cancer. The CDR3 runs from the conserved cysteine through the conserved F or W. Fields, in order: V gene, D gene, J gene, clone size, CDR3 DNA, CDR3 protein. D genes are given only for firm matches. Clone size is not always given. Where it is, it says once, few, many or a class for expanded clones.

V: TRBV6-5; D: NA; J: TRBJ1-1; size: NA; DNA: TGTGCCAGCAGTTCTGCCTCGGGGGGCACTGAAGCTTTCTTT; CDR3: CASSSASGGTEAFF
V: TRBV6-6; D: NA; J: TRBJ2-5; size: NA; DNA: TGTGCCAGCAGTTACTCTGACGTAGCCGAGACCCAGTACTTC; CDR3: CASSYSDVAETQYF
V: TRBV15; D: TRBD2; J: TRBJ2-1; size: NA; DNA: TGTGCCACCAGCAGAGATTCGTCTAGCGGTCGGAATGAGCAGTTCTTC; CDR3: CATSRDSSSGRNEQFF
V: TRBV4-2; D: TRBD2; J: TRBJ2-3; size: few; DNA: TGTGCCAGCAGCCAAGATGGTTTGGTAGCGGGAGGTGGGGCGGATACGCAGTATTTT; CDR3: CASSQDGLVAGGGADTQYF
V: TRBV7-3; D: TRBD2; J: TRBJ2-3; size: NA; DNA: TGTGCCAGCAGCGCGGGACTAGCGGTCGACCAAGATACGCAGTATTTT; CDR3: CASSAGLAVDQDTQYF
V: TRBV9; D: TRBD2; J: TRBJ2-3; size: NA; DNA: TGTGCCAGCAGCCCCCGGGGGGACAGCACAGATACGCAGTATTTT; CDR3: CASSPRGDSTDTQYF
V: TRBV9; D: NA; J: TRBJ1-4; size: NA; DNA: TGTGCCAGCAGCGTAGGGGAGGGACGATACCCAACTAATGAAAAACTGTTTTTT; CDR3: CASSVGEGRYPTNEKLFF
V: TRBV19; D: TRBD1; J: TRBJ1-2; size: NA; DNA: TGTGCCAGTAGGAGACAGGGGAACTATGGCTACACCTTC; CDR3: CASRRQGNYGYTF
V: TRBV28; D: TRBD1; J: TRBJ2-1; size: NA; DNA: TGTGCCAGCATCCCGGGACAGAAATACAATGAGCAGTTCTTC; CDR3: CASIPGQKYNEQFF
V: TRBV19; D: NA; J: TRBJ2-7; size: NA; DNA: TGTGCCAGTAGTATCTCCAGAACCTCCTACGAGCAGTACTTC; CDR3: CASSISRTSYEQYF
V: TRBV20-1; D: NA; J: TRBJ2-3; size: NA; DNA: TGCAGTGCTGCTAGCAGCGATACGCAGTATTTT; CDR3: CSAASSDTQYF
V: TRBV11-2; D: TRBD1; J: TRBJ1-2; size: NA; DNA: TGTGCCAGCAGCAAGGGACAGGGTGGTTATGGCTACACCTTC; CDR3: CASSKGQGGYGYTF
V: TRBV2; D: TRBD1; J: TRBJ1-1; size: NA; DNA: TGTGCCAGCAGTGTAAAAGGGGGACAGACCTTGCAAAAAGAAGCTTTCTTT; CDR3: CASSVKGGQTLQKEAFF
V: TRBV6-5; D: NA; J: TRBJ2-1; size: NA; DNA: TGTGCCAGCGGGCGGGGAGGTGAGCAGTTCTTC; CDR3: CASGRGGEQFF
V: TRBV4-2; D: NA; J: TRBJ1-2; size: few; DNA: TGTGCCAGCAGCCAAGATCGCGACAGTAGCTATGGCTACACCTTC; CDR3: CASSQDRDSSYGYTF
V: TRBV6-1; D: TRBD1; J: TRBJ2-6; size: NA; DNA: TGTGCCAGCACCCAGGGGGCGGCTGGGGCCAACGTCCTGACTTTC; CDR3: CASTQGAAGANVLTF
V: TRBV27; D: NA; J: TRBJ1-1; size: NA; DNA: TGTGCCAGCAGTTTAATACCAGGGAGGACGAACACTGAAGCTTTCTTT; CDR3: CASSLIPGRTNTEAFF
V: TRBV28; D: NA; J: TRBJ2-1; size: NA; DNA: TGTGCCAGCAGTCGAAGGTGGGGGGCCTACAATGAGCAGTTCTTC; CDR3: CASSRRWGAYNEQFF
V: TRBV9; D: TRBD2; J: TRBJ2-1; size: NA; DNA: TGTGCCAGCAGCGTAGCTACCGGGGGGTACAATGAGCAGTTCTTC; CDR3: CASSVATGGYNEQFF
V: TRBV5-1; D: TRBD1; J: TRBJ2-5; size: NA; DNA: TGCGCCAGCCGAGACTCGACAGGGCAAGAGACCCAGTACTTC; CDR3: CASRDSTGQETQYF
V: TRBV4-1; D: TRBD2; J: TRBJ2-7; size: NA; DNA: TGCGCCAGCAGCCTTCCGGGGGGAGTAGTCCACGAGCAGTACTTC; CDR3: CASSLPGGVVHEQYF
V: TRBV7-9; D: NA; J: TRBJ1-4; size: once; DNA: TGTGCCAGCAGCTTAGGAAGGGGAAATGAAAAACTGTTTTTT; CDR3: CASSLGRGNEKLFF
V: TRBV27; D: NA; J: TRBJ2-1; size: NA; DNA: TGTGCCAGCAGTTCTCCCAGCGCACCCTACAATGAGCAGTTCTTC; CDR3: CASSSPSAPYNEQFF
V: TRBV6-5; D: TRBD2; J: TRBJ2-1; size: NA; DNA: TGTGCCAGCAGGGTCAGCGGGAGCTCCTACAATGAGCAGTTCTTC; CDR3: CASRVSGSSYNEQFF
V: TRBV9; D: NA; J: TRBJ2-3; size: NA; DNA: TGTGCCAGCAGCGAACGGACAGATACGCAGTATTTT; CDR3: CASSERTDTQYF
V: TRBV7-6; D: NA; J: TRBJ2-3; size: NA; DNA: TGTGCCAGCAGCATAGACAGCGGAGGGCTAGATACGCAGTATTTT; CDR3: CASSIDSGGLDTQYF
V: TRBV5-4; D: NA; J: TRBJ2-7; size: NA; DNA: TGTGCCAGCAGCTTGCTCCCCTACGAGCAGTACTTC; CDR3: CASSLLPYEQYF
V: TRBV9; D: NA; J: TRBJ2-7; size: NA; DNA: TGTGCCAGCAGCGTAGGTAGTAGCGGAAACTCCTACGAGCAGTACTTC; CDR3: CASSVGSSGNSYEQYF
V: TRBV10-3; D: TRBD1; J: TRBJ1-3; size: NA; DNA: TGTGCCATCGACCGGACAGGGGACGGAAACACCATATATTTT; CDR3: CAIDRTGDGNTIYF
V: TRBV30; D: NA; J: TRBJ1-5; size: NA; DNA: TGTGCCTGGAGCCTAGGCAATCAGCCCCAGCATTTT; CDR3: CAWSLGNQPQHF
V: TRBV18; D: NA; J: TRBJ2-5; size: once; DNA: TGTGCCAGCTCGTACGGGACTCCCCCTGAAGAGACCCAGTACTTC; CDR3: CASSYGTPPEETQYF
V: TRBV5-1; D: TRBD1; J: TRBJ2-2; size: NA; DNA: TGCGCCAGCAGCTTTCGACAGGGGGTTTACGGGGAGCTGTTTTTT; CDR3: CASSFRQGVYGELFF
V: TRBV5-1; D: TRBD1; J: TRBJ1-1; size: NA; DNA: TGCGCCAGCAGCTTGGAGATAGGGACAGGTGAAGCTTTCTTT; CDR3: CASSLEIGTGEAFF